This record concerns one TCR beta chain sequence. Generated by immunoSEQ multiplex PCR, the TCRdb table keeps only in-frame clones and is missing some. Among some 200,000 clones listed, about nine tenths were seen once. Enrolled through a virtual design, the participants were between 18 and 89 years of age and came from around 25 US areas. Researchers sorted participants into cohorts using their self-reported clinical history. These data belong to a study of blood T cell repertoires in COVID-19. Study at large: COVID-19 samples from acute and convalescent phases originated in the United States, Italy and Spain. Nucleic acid was either cDNA or gDNA, and it came from T cells, B-cell-depleted T cells, or PBMCs.

Losses at the gene ends were 0 bases for V and 9 bases for J; bases not matched to a gene: 6. The CDR3 totals 16 residues. CDR1 and CDR2 from the germline V gene are SNHLY and FYNNEI. Sequencing was done on a sample of PBMCs or T cells enriched from blood (not recorded which). The TCR sequence derives from a man between 18 and 29 years old with acute COVID-19. The rearrangement joins TRBV2 to TRBJ2-1; TRBD2 aligns across 12 bases. Here the CDR3 reads CASSEAGGLAGSEQFF. The CDR3 DNA reads as TGTGCCAGCAGTGAAGCGGGAGGACTAGCGGGGAGTGAGCAGTTCTTC.